Listed below are T cell receptor beta chains from one sample, sequenced in a study of T-cell memory formation after mild COVID-19. TCRdb passed the 5' RACE reads through MiXCR, listing each CDR3 protein once. This table has approximately 300,000 distinct CDR3 sequences, 15% to 20% appearing once. Sequenced material: PBMCs or a T cell subset sorted from them (not recorded which). The receptors originated from a man aged 18 to 30 who had mild COVID-19 (a few samples of this study predate the infection). Cell type and time point are not known. CDR3s include the opening cysteine and the closing phenylalanine or tryptophan. Each record gives: V gene, J gene, clone size, D gene, CDR3 DNA, CDR3 protein. A D gene is named only where the DNA matches it firmly. Expanded clones are given a class, and other clones once, few, many or no size at all.

v_gene: TRBV12-3/TRBV12-4; j_gene: TRBJ2-5; abundance: few; d_gene: NA; CDR3nt: TGTGCCAGCAGGGACGCGGAGCAGACCCAGTACTTC; CDR3aa: CASRDAEQTQYF
v_gene: TRBV7-2; j_gene: TRBJ1-3; abundance: NA; d_gene: NA; CDR3nt: TGTGCCAGCAGCTTAGCGGCCAGCGTCTCTGGAAACACCATATATTTT; CDR3aa: CASSLAASVSGNTIYF
v_gene: TRBV7-9; j_gene: TRBJ2-4; abundance: many; d_gene: NA; CDR3nt: TGTGCCAGCAGCCCACGCCCCGATGGGGACATTCAGTACTTC; CDR3aa: CASSPRPDGDIQYF
v_gene: TRBV7-2; j_gene: TRBJ1-5; abundance: many; d_gene: NA; CDR3nt: TGTGCCAGCAGTACCACAGGTCAGCCCCAGCATTTT; CDR3aa: CASSTTGQPQHF
v_gene: TRBV15; j_gene: TRBJ2-5; abundance: NA; d_gene: TRBD1; CDR3nt: TGTGCCACCAGACGGGACAGGGGAGGAGAGACCCAGTACTTC; CDR3aa: CATRRDRGGETQYF
v_gene: TRBV20-1; j_gene: TRBJ1-1; abundance: NA; d_gene: NA; CDR3nt: TGCAGTGCTAGAGAGGGCGGGAACACTGAAGCTTTCTTT; CDR3aa: CSAREGGNTEAFF
v_gene: TRBV15; j_gene: TRBJ2-2; abundance: once; d_gene: NA; CDR3nt: TGTGCCACCAGCAGAGATATCGCCGGCACCGGGGAGCTGTTTTTT; CDR3aa: CATSRDIAGTGELFF
v_gene: TRBV7-8; j_gene: TRBJ2-5; abundance: few; d_gene: NA; CDR3nt: TGTGCCAGCAGCGCAAGCCGGGACGAGGAGACCCAGTACTTC; CDR3aa: CASSASRDEETQYF
v_gene: TRBV4-3; j_gene: TRBJ2-3; abundance: few; d_gene: NA; CDR3nt: TGCGCCAGCAGCCAAGAGCCCCGGACTGATACGCAGTATTTT; CDR3aa: CASSQEPRTDTQYF
v_gene: TRBV25-1; j_gene: TRBJ2-5; abundance: few; d_gene: NA; CDR3nt: TGTGCCAGCAGTGAATCGGGCAGATCAGAGACCCAGTACTTC; CDR3aa: CASSESGRSETQYF
v_gene: TRBV7-3; j_gene: TRBJ2-1; abundance: NA; d_gene: TRBD2; CDR3nt: TGTGCCAGCAGCCCTGGCTTGGAGCGGGGGGGTTTCGATGAGCAGTTCTTC; CDR3aa: CASSPGLERGGFDEQFF
v_gene: TRBV4-2; j_gene: TRBJ2-4; abundance: NA; d_gene: NA; CDR3nt: TGTGCCAGCAGCCAAGATTGGGCGGGGGCTGGGAACATTCAGTACTTC; CDR3aa: CASSQDWAGAGNIQYF
v_gene: TRBV30; j_gene: TRBJ2-5; abundance: NA; d_gene: NA; CDR3nt: TGTGCCTGGAGTGTCGGCAGCTCTCGGACCCAGTACTTC; CDR3aa: CAWSVGSSRTQYF
v_gene: TRBV4-1; j_gene: TRBJ2-4; abundance: few; d_gene: NA; CDR3nt: TGCGCCAGCAGCCTCATAGGATACAGGGTGAACATTCAGTACTTC; CDR3aa: CASSLIGYRVNIQYF
v_gene: TRBV5-1; j_gene: TRBJ2-3; abundance: NA; d_gene: TRBD1; CDR3nt: TGCGCCAGCAGCTTACGACAGGGGGCAACAGATACGCAGTATTTT; CDR3aa: CASSLRQGATDTQYF
v_gene: TRBV7-8; j_gene: TRBJ2-2; abundance: few; d_gene: NA; CDR3nt: TGTGCCAGCAGCTCACCCGACACCGCGAACACCGGGGAGCTGTTTTTT; CDR3aa: CASSSPDTANTGELFF
v_gene: TRBV12-3/TRBV12-4; j_gene: TRBJ2-3; abundance: few; d_gene: TRBD2; CDR3nt: TGTGCCAGCAGTCGCCCTAGCGGTACGCAGTATTTT; CDR3aa: CASSRPSGTQYF
v_gene: TRBV5-1; j_gene: TRBJ2-5; abundance: few; d_gene: NA; CDR3nt: TGCGCCAGCAGCTCGGGGGCCAGCGGGGCCAAAGAGACCCAGTACTTC; CDR3aa: CASSSGASGAKETQYF
v_gene: TRBV20-1; j_gene: TRBJ2-1; abundance: NA; d_gene: TRBD2; CDR3nt: TGCAGTGCTAGAGACGGGACTAGCGGGGGGTTAACCTACAATGAGCAGTTCTTC; CDR3aa: CSARDGTSGGLTYNEQFF
v_gene: TRBV4-3; j_gene: TRBJ2-7; abundance: few; d_gene: TRBD1; CDR3nt: TGCGCCAGCAGCCAAGCTAGGACAGGGGCCTACGAGCAGTACTTC; CDR3aa: CASSQARTGAYEQYF
v_gene: TRBV4-3; j_gene: TRBJ2-7; abundance: few; d_gene: NA; CDR3nt: TGCGCCAGCAGCCAAGTCCTGGTTCCCTTCTACGAGCAGTACTTC; CDR3aa: CASSQVLVPFYEQYF
v_gene: TRBV7-6; j_gene: TRBJ2-3; abundance: NA; d_gene: NA; CDR3nt: TGTGCCAGCAGCTCCACCAACTTAGGGGCGGTCTGGAGAGATACGCAGTATTTT; CDR3aa: CASSSTNLGAVWRDTQYF
v_gene: TRBV10-2; j_gene: TRBJ2-3; abundance: few; d_gene: NA; CDR3nt: TGCGCCAGCAGTGCGTTGGGACGGTCCACAGATACGCAGTATTTT; CDR3aa: CASSALGRSTDTQYF
v_gene: TRBV7-9; j_gene: TRBJ2-1; abundance: NA; d_gene: NA; CDR3nt: TGTGCCAGCAGCAGGGGATCTTTAAGCTCCTACAATGAGCAGTTCTTC; CDR3aa: CASSRGSLSSYNEQFF
v_gene: TRBV6-6; j_gene: TRBJ1-1; abundance: NA; d_gene: NA; CDR3nt: TGTGCCAGCAGTGGATACCCAGGGAAGGGAACTGAAGCTTTCTTT; CDR3aa: CASSGYPGKGTEAFF
v_gene: TRBV25-1; j_gene: TRBJ1-2; abundance: once; d_gene: NA; CDR3nt: TGTGCCAGCAGGGGTCCTCCTAACTATGGCTACACCTTC; CDR3aa: CASRGPPNYGYTF